The rows below give T cell receptor beta chains drawn from one sample of a study of cytomegalovirus exposure and HLA in healthy donors. TCRdb's copy holds only in-frame clones and misses some; the assay was immunoSEQ multiplex PCR. The table includes around 140,000 clones, nearly 80% detected once. The sequenced sample consisted of PBMCs. These receptors all stem from a male donor in good health and CMV-seronegative. Each CDR3 is given without its conserved first and last residue. Each record gives: V gene, J gene, CDR3 protein.

v_call: TRBV7-9; j_call: TRBJ2-3; cdr3_aa: ASSLVGDSTDTQY
v_call: TRBV2; j_call: TRBJ2-7; cdr3_aa: ASSSGTGNEQY
v_call: TRBV7-6; j_call: TRBJ1-4; cdr3_aa: ASKGQGYEKLF
v_call: TRBV4-1; j_call: TRBJ2-1; cdr3_aa: ASSQATYNEQF
v_call: TRBV18; j_call: TRBJ2-3; cdr3_aa: ASKSQRGGRTDTQY
v_call: TRBV30; j_call: TRBJ1-6; cdr3_aa: AWSDRFSSPLH
v_call: TRBV7-2; j_call: TRBJ1-6; cdr3_aa: ASSSELRSPLH
v_call: TRBV5-1; j_call: TRBJ2-3; cdr3_aa: ASSLFSADTQY
v_call: TRBV7-2; j_call: TRBJ1-1; cdr3_aa: ASSSTGWGTEAF
v_call: TRBV6-5; j_call: TRBJ1-5; cdr3_aa: ASRVTGGSNQPQH
v_call: TRBV14; j_call: TRBJ2-3; cdr3_aa: ASSPTQVGADTQY
v_call: TRBV6-5; j_call: TRBJ2-3; cdr3_aa: ASSYHDRVGTDTQY
v_call: TRBV18; j_call: TRBJ1-2; cdr3_aa: ASSPPEGPYGYT
v_call: TRBV5-1; j_call: TRBJ2-7; cdr3_aa: ASSTGTSPTSEQY
v_call: TRBV12-5; j_call: TRBJ2-3; cdr3_aa: ASGLGGRGDTQY
v_call: TRBV18; j_call: TRBJ1-5; cdr3_aa: ASSHRGSNQPQH
v_call: TRBV7-3; j_call: TRBJ2-2; cdr3_aa: ASSPSGSNTGELF
v_call: TRBV7-2; j_call: TRBJ2-2; cdr3_aa: ASSLERRGSSGELF
v_call: TRBV7-2; j_call: TRBJ2-7; cdr3_aa: ASSWDRGEYEQY
v_call: TRBV5-4; j_call: NA; cdr3_aa: ASSLGTGEAYEQY
v_call: TRBV9; j_call: TRBJ1-4; cdr3_aa: ASSVGLSSGGLSEKLF
v_call: TRBV27; j_call: TRBJ2-6; cdr3_aa: ASSGQVGSLPGANVLT
v_call: TRBV5-1; j_call: TRBJ1-1; cdr3_aa: ASSLGGHRGRNTEAF
v_call: TRBV19; j_call: TRBJ1-5; cdr3_aa: ASSVRGGFNQPQH
v_call: TRBV4-3; j_call: TRBJ1-5; cdr3_aa: ASSQGRTDREGQPQH
v_call: TRBV6-5; j_call: NA; cdr3_aa: ASSYSRTGDSYEQY
v_call: TRBV28; j_call: TRBJ1-6; cdr3_aa: ASSAQAGVNSPLH
v_call: TRBV6-4; j_call: TRBJ2-3; cdr3_aa: ASSDSSGGADTQY
v_call: TRBV6-6; j_call: NA; cdr3_aa: ASTLIRDRGHEQY
v_call: TRBV5-4; j_call: TRBJ2-5; cdr3_aa: ASRLGPYAGGPRETQY
v_call: TRBV4-2; j_call: TRBJ2-2; cdr3_aa: ASSQDLKGLAGDGELF
v_call: TRBV5-1; j_call: TRBJ2-3; cdr3_aa: ASSLGGRDTQY
v_call: TRBV18; j_call: TRBJ1-1; cdr3_aa: ASSPYSMDRVLNTEAF
v_call: TRBV7-6; j_call: TRBJ2-5; cdr3_aa: ASSLGPQETQY
v_call: TRBV6-5; j_call: TRBJ2-2; cdr3_aa: ASSQGGAGELF
v_call: TRBV30; j_call: TRBJ2-7; cdr3_aa: AWTPPGTGSYEQY
v_call: TRBV12-5; j_call: TRBJ1-5; cdr3_aa: ASGLADGLRPQH
v_call: TRBV9; j_call: TRBJ2-7; cdr3_aa: ASSVEEFSYEQY
v_call: TRBV18; j_call: TRBJ2-3; cdr3_aa: ASSEGQRTDTQY
v_call: TRBV18; j_call: TRBJ2-2; cdr3_aa: ASSYFRGRGTGELF
v_call: TRBV4-1; j_call: TRBJ2-7; cdr3_aa: ASSHQGSEQY
v_call: TRBV6-6; j_call: TRBJ2-7; cdr3_aa: ASSYIRGGEQY
v_call: TRBV5-4; j_call: TRBJ2-2; cdr3_aa: ASSSTSTGELF
v_call: TRBV7-3; j_call: TRBJ1-1; cdr3_aa: ASSPGQGVAF
v_call: TRBV29-1; j_call: TRBJ1-3; cdr3_aa: SVAGSGNTIY
v_call: TRBV5-6; j_call: TRBJ2-7; cdr3_aa: ASSLGAGEYEQY
v_call: TRBV5-1; j_call: TRBJ2-1; cdr3_aa: ASSKDRAYNEQF
v_call: TRBV7-9; j_call: TRBJ2-7; cdr3_aa: ASSLKGQTGYEQY
v_call: TRBV7-6; j_call: TRBJ1-3; cdr3_aa: ASSSTGQGNTIY
v_call: TRBV7-2; j_call: TRBJ2-3; cdr3_aa: ASSLARVASGGFTDTQY
v_call: TRBV29-1; j_call: TRBJ2-3; cdr3_aa: SVEDRIAGDSTDTQY
v_call: TRBV5-4; j_call: TRBJ2-7; cdr3_aa: ASSSPQGHGEQY
v_call: TRBV10-1; j_call: TRBJ2-7; cdr3_aa: ASSERVNYEQY
v_call: TRBV5-1; j_call: TRBJ2-1; cdr3_aa: ASSLTGTYNEQF
v_call: TRBV2; j_call: TRBJ1-4; cdr3_aa: ASSIFAGGVVGEKLF
v_call: TRBV4-1; j_call: TRBJ1-4; cdr3_aa: ASSQESRGSGEKLF
v_call: TRBV7-9; j_call: TRBJ2-3; cdr3_aa: ASSLGASGGRTDTQY
v_call: TRBV7-9; j_call: TRBJ1-1; cdr3_aa: ASSLAAGKHTEAF
v_call: TRBV11-3; j_call: TRBJ1-2; cdr3_aa: ASSKGLTIGGYT